This TCR beta chain was recorded in a study of a mutant IDH1 vaccine in newly diagnosed glioma. V was clipped by 2 bases and J by 6 bases, with 11 bases between them. The CDR3 length is 13 residues. The V gene's germline CDR1 is SGHNT and CDR2 YYREEE (reference sequence). This clone has ten or more counts. Its antigen is currently unknown. Sequenced by immunoSEQ multiplex PCR; TCRdb stores in-frame clones only, minus some. This sample has 77,000 or so clones, with 75% to 90% found just once. Specified time point: week 47, end of study. Topical imiquimod was applied with each vaccine dose, which held 300 ug of mutant IDH1 20-mer peptide.

Sample: PBMCs, taken from a glioma patient whose treatment included an IDH1 peptide vaccine. The chain joins TRBV5-4 to TRBJ1-1; D is unresolved. This clonotype was sampled from a man aged 35 to 55 with glioma. CDR3 residues: CASSFSGSPEAFF. The DNA for the CDR3 is TGTGCCAGCAGCTTCAGCGGGTCCCCTGAAGCTTTCTTT.